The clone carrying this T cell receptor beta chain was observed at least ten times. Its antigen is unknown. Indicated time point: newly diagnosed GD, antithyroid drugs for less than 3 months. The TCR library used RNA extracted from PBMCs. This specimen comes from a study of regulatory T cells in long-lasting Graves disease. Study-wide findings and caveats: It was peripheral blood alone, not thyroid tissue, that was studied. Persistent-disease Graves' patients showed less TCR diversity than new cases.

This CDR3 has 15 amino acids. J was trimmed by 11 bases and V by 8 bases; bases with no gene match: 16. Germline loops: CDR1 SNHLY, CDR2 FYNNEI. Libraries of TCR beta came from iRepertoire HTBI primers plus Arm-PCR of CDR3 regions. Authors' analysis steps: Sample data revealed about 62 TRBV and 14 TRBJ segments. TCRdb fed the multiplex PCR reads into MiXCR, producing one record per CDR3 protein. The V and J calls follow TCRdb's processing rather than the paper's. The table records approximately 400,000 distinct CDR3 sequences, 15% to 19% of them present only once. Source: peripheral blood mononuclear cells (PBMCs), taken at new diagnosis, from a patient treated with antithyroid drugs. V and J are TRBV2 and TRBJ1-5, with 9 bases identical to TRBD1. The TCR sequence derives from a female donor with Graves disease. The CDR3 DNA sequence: TGTGCCAGCCGACCGGGACAGGGTCTTCCCGCGGCCCAGCATTTT. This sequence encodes CASRPGQGLPAAQHF.